The 32 T cell receptor beta chains given below trace back to one sample, sequenced in a study of cytomegalovirus exposure and HLA in healthy donors. Researchers ran the PCR with 60 Vbeta and 13 Jbeta primers. Data came from immunoSEQ multiplex PCR; TCRdb stores just in-frame clones and leaves some out. The sample consists of roughly 150,000 clones, around 82% of them appearing once. Sequences were obtained from PBMCs. The source is a woman between 50 and 59 years old in good health and CMV-seropositive.

This clone is a singleton in its sample. V and J are TRBV9 and TRBJ2-7; TRBD1 is a possible D gene (5 bases). Deletions cut 3 bases from V and 6 bases from J, with 16 bases between. CDR1 and CDR2 from the germline V gene are SGDLS and YYNGEE. The CDR3 runs 14 residues. For the CDR3, the DNA is TGTGCCAGCAGCGAAGACAGTTACCCCGCCGAGCAGTACTTC. Translated: CASSEDSYPAEQYF. The full variable domain, completed using reference TRBV9 and TRBJ2-7, is DSGVTQTPKHLITATGQRVTLRCSPRSGDLSVYWYQQSLDQGLQFLIQYYNGEERAKGNILERFSAQQFPDLHSELNLSSLELGDSALYFCASSEDSYPAEQYFGPGTRLTVT.

This chain joins TRBV25-1 and TRBJ1-4, with a possible D match to TRBD1 (5 bases). Germline assignment: CDR1 MGHDK and CDR2 SYGVNS. This CDR3 has 17 residues. Trimming took 2 bases from V and 5 from J, leaving 18 bases between them. The CDR3 DNA follows: TGTGCCAGCAGTGAAGGGGGGGGTTTGGGTATCAATGAAAAACTGTTTTTT. This codes for CASSEGGGLGINEKLFF.

This clone came up a few times. The rearrangement uses TRBV4-1 and TRBJ2-2; D perhaps matches TRBD1 (8 bases). This CDR3 has 19 residues. From germline, CDR1 is MGHRA and CDR2 YSYEKL. Trimming shortened V by 0 bases and J by 5 bases, and 22 bases separated the two germline ends. For the CDR3, the DNA is TGCGCCAGCAGCCAAGAACGCGGGAGACAGGGGCACCGGACCGGGGAGCTGTTTTTT. Protein product: CASSQERGRQGHRTGELFF.

This chain joins TRBV5-1 and TRBJ2-6; 10 bases fit TRBD1. Germline lookup yields CDR1 SGHRS and CDR2 YFSETQ. V gave up 4 bases and J gave up 2 bases; unmatched junction bases: 9. The CDR3 has 18 residues. The CDR3 sequence is CASSVGQGVLPGANVLTF. DNA of the CDR3: TGCGCCAGCAGCGTAGGACAGGGGGTTCTCCCTGGGGCCAACGTCCTGACTTTC. Full variable domain (rest looked up from reference TRBV5-1 and TRBJ2-6): KAGVTQTPRYLIKTRGQQVTLSCSPISGHRSVSWYQQTPGQGLQFLFEYFSETQRNKGNFPGRFSGRQFSNSRSEMNVSTLELGDSALYLCASSVGQGVLPGANVLTFGAGSRLTVL.

The V and J genes are TRBV18 and TRBJ1-2; D gene ambiguous. The V and J ends lost 0 bases and 7 bases respectively, with 6 bases between them. Looked up from germline, CDR1 is KGHSH and CDR2 is LQKENI. CDR3 length: 12 residues. The CDR3 nucleotides read TGTGCCAGCTCACCACCTTCTTCTGGCTACACCTTC. This translates into CASSPPSSGYTF.

The V and J genes are TRBV5-1 and TRBJ2-1, with D perhaps TRBD1 (5 bases). CDR3 length: 17 residues. The V gene's germline CDR1 is SGHRS and CDR2 YFSETQ. Between the trimmed V and J ends, which lost 0 bases and 0 bases, there was a span of 13 bases. CDR3 bases: TGCGCCAGCAGCTTGGTCGGCAGGGTGGCCTCCTACAATGAGCAGTTCTTC. Translation: CASSLVGRVASYNEQFF. Combining the CDR3 with reference TRBV5-1 and TRBJ2-1 gives the whole variable domain KAGVTQTPRYLIKTRGQQVTLSCSPISGHRSVSWYQQTPGQGLQFLFEYFSETQRNKGNFPGRFSGRQFSNSRSEMNVSTLELGDSALYLCASSLVGRVASYNEQFFGPGTRLTVL.

The chain recombines TRBV25-1 with TRBJ1-1; no definite D call. The germline V gene encodes CDR1 MGHDK and CDR2 SYGVNS. The V and J ends lost 1 base and 6 bases respectively, with 12 bases between them. The CDR3 covers 14 residues. This CDR3 reads CASSESSRGAEAFF. The CDR3 bases are TGTGCCAGCAGTGAATCCTCGCGAGGCGCTGAAGCTTTCTTT.

This clone was seen just once. The rearrangement joins TRBV9 to TRBJ1-2; the match to TRBD1 covers 8 bases. Germline CDR1 is SGDLS and CDR2 is YYNGEE. This CDR3 spans 14 amino acids. V lost 4 bases and J lost 4; bases outside the gene matches: 6. Written as DNA, the CDR3 is TGTGCCAGCAGCTCGGCCGGGACAGGCTATGGCTACACCTTC. Protein product: CASSSAGTGYGYTF.

The gene calls are TRBV29-1 and TRBJ1-2; unclear D gene. V gave up 2 bases and J gave up 2 bases, with 9 bases separating them. The CDR3 extends over 13 amino acids. Germline CDR1 reads SQVTM; CDR2 reads ANQGSEA. This CDR3 reads CSVERSQNYGYTF. The CDR3 DNA reads as TGCAGCGTTGAACGTAGCCAGAACTATGGCTACACCTTC.

The chain carries TRBV9 and TRBJ1-1, with 11 bases aligning to TRBD1. Germline loops: CDR1 SGDLS, CDR2 YYNGEE. V shed 4 bases, J shed 5 bases, and the junction held 4 bases outside the gene matches. This CDR3 is built from 14 residues. The CDR3 loop is CASSTGTGGTEAFF. The DNA for the CDR3 is TGTGCCAGCAGCACCGGGACAGGGGGGACTGAAGCTTTCTTT.

This chain links TRBV5-1 with TRBJ2-1, with D perhaps matching TRBD2 (6 bases). V lost 0 bases, J lost 9 bases, and 7 bases lay in between. This CDR3 contains 12 residues. CDR1 and CDR2 from the germline V gene are SGHRS and YFSETQ. The CDR3 sequence is CASSLVRGEQFF. The CDR3 DNA reads TGCGCCAGCAGCTTGGTGCGGGGTGAGCAGTTCTTC.

The chain employs TRBV2 and TRBJ2-1; TRBD2 is a possible D gene (5 bases). The germline CDR1 and CDR2 sequences are SNHLY and FYNNEI. CDR3 length equals 13 residues. Trimming pared 4 bases from V and 8 bases from J, leaving 12 bases between. The CDR3 DNA reads TGTGCCAGCAGTGTACGGGGTCTCGATGAGCAGTTCTTC. Protein product: CASSVRGLDEQFF.

The CDR3 region has the DNA TGTGCCAGCAGTGAGAGCGGGGGGCCCTACAATGAGCAGTTCTTC. It is translated as CASSESGGPYNEQFF. The chain uses TRBV2 and TRBJ2-1; the match to TRBD2 covers 9 bases. Unmatched junction bases numbered 2, after V lost 3 bases and J lost 2 bases. Germline loops: CDR1 SNHLY, CDR2 FYNNEI. This CDR3 comprises 15 residues.

V and J are TRBV7-9 and TRBJ2-7, with D possibly matching TRBD1 (8 bases). CDR3 length equals 14 residues. Germline CDR1 is SEHNR and CDR2 is FQNEAQ (reference sequence). With 4 bases removed from V and 2 bases from J, the gap between germline ends came to 12 bases. The CDR3 sequence is CASSYTGGAYEQYF. As DNA, the CDR3 is TGTGCCAGCAGCTACACAGGGGGGGCCTACGAGCAGTACTTC.

The chain recombines TRBV6-6 with TRBJ1-2; 7 bases agree with TRBD1. Per germline, CDR1 MNHNY and CDR2 SVGAGI (reference sequence). The CDR3 length is 15 residues. The trim removed 2 bases at V and 2 bases at J, leaving 5 bases unmatched. Here the CDR3 DNA reads TGTGCCAGCAGTTACGATACAGGGGCAAACTATGGCTACACCTTC. Translating gives CASSYDTGANYGYTF.

As DNA, the CDR3 is TGTGCCAGCAGCATCACGGGAGGGGACACTGAAGCTTTCTTT. Residues: CASSITGGDTEAFF. The chain employs TRBV7-6 and TRBJ1-1; maybe TRBD1 (5 bases). Trimming took 5 bases from V and 3 from J, leaving 13 bases between them. From germline, CDR1 is SGHVS and CDR2 FNYEAQ. The CDR3 has 14 residues.

V usage is TRBV7-9 and J usage is TRBJ2-3, with 7 bases fitting TRBD2. V lost 4 bases to trimming and J lost 2 bases; unmatched junction nucleotides: 9. CDR3 length: 16 residues. From germline, CDR1 is SEHNR and CDR2 FQNEAQ (reference sequence). The CDR3 DNA reads TGTGCCAGCAGCTATTCAGGAACTAGCGCCACAGATACGCAGTATTTT. Protein: CASSYSGTSATDTQYF.

The chain couples TRBV12-5 to TRBJ2-5, with 11 bases identical to TRBD2. The trim removed 5 bases at V and 2 bases at J, leaving 1 base unmatched. This CDR3 region has 14 residues. From germline, CDR1 is LGHNT and CDR2 FRNRAP. CDR3 nucleotides: TGTGCTAGTGGTGTAGCGGGGGGGCAAGAGACCCAGTACTTC. It yields the protein CASGVAGGQETQYF.

The DNA for the CDR3 is TGCAGCGGGGGACGGGGGAATGAACCTTACGAGCAGTACTTC. It yields the protein CSGGRGNEPYEQYF. The chain has TRBV29-1 and TRBJ2-7; tentative D call: TRBD2 (6 bases). The V gene lost 7 bases and the J gene lost 4 bases, with 20 bases spanning the gap. This CDR3 is built from 14 residues. The germline V gene encodes CDR1 SQVTM and CDR2 ANQGSEA.

This chain joins TRBV7-2 and TRBJ2-6; a weak D match, TRBD1 (5 bases). The V gene's germline CDR1 is SGHTA and CDR2 FQGNSA. V was cut by 9 bases and J by 0 bases, with 21 bases left in between. There are 18 residues in the CDR3. CDR3 in amino acids: CASRGAVHYSSGANVLTF. The CDR3 coding sequence is TGTGCCAGTCGTGGGGCAGTACACTACAGCTCTGGGGCCAACGTCCTGACTTTC.

The chain couples TRBV6-1 to TRBJ1-4, with TRBD1 as a possible D gene (5 bases). Germline CDR1 MNHNS, CDR2 SASEGT. V dropped 6 bases and J dropped 5 bases, with 10 bases sitting between them. CDR3 length equals 13 residues. CDR3 residues: CASRRQQNEKLFF. CDR3 nucleotide sequence: TGTGCCAGCAGGAGACAGCAGAATGAAAAACTGTTTTTT.

This sequence joins TRBV11-2 and TRBJ1-1; D gene unclear. Germline loops: CDR1 SGHAT, CDR2 FQNNGV. Trimming stripped 4 bases from V and 4 bases from J, with 10 bases between. This CDR3 has 13 amino acids. The chain's CDR3 is CASSSGTGTEAFF. The CDR3 DNA is TGTGCCAGCAGCTCGGGTACGGGCACTGAAGCTTTCTTT.

The V call is TRBV27, the J call TRBJ2-2; D may be TRBD1 (5 bases). This CDR3 spans 14 amino acids. CDR1 is MNHEY and CDR2 is SMNVEV in the germline V gene (reference sequence). V was trimmed by 3 bases and J by 7 bases, leaving 12 bases between them. CDR3 DNA sequence: TGTGCCAGCAGTTTTTCCTGGCAGGGCGGGGAGCTGTTTTTT. It codes for CASSFSWQGGELFF.

The chain couples TRBV27 to TRBJ1-2; possible D gene TRBD1, 6 bases. This CDR3 has 12 amino acids. In germline, CDR1 is MNHEY, CDR2 SMNVEV (reference sequence). The V end was cut by 8 bases, the J end by 7 bases, with 14 bases between. CDR3: CASRGGGAGYTF. Here the CDR3 DNA reads TGTGCCAGCCGCGGCGGGGGGGCTGGCTACACCTTC.

This clone was observed a few times. In DNA, the CDR3 is TGCGCCAGCAGCCAAAGTGTCAGGGCGTACGAGCAGTACTTC. This translates into CASSQSVRAYEQYF. The chain uses TRBV4-3 and TRBJ2-7; D is possibly TRBD1 (5 bases). Germline CDR1 reads LGHNA; CDR2 reads YSLEER. V dropped 2 bases and J dropped 4 bases, with 12 bases sitting between them. The CDR3 contains 14 residues.

The chain has TRBV4-2 and TRBJ1-4, with D maybe TRBD1 (6 bases). The V and J ends lost 0 bases and 7 bases respectively, with 21 bases between them. The CDR3 loop spans 18 amino acids. Per germline, CDR1 LGHNA and CDR2 YNFKEQ. This CDR3 reads CASSQDRVLTGRGEKLFF. As DNA, the CDR3 is TGTGCCAGCAGCCAAGATAGGGTACTTACAGGGAGGGGTGAAAAACTGTTTTTT.

The V gene is TRBV4-3, the J gene TRBJ2-1, with 8 bases identical to TRBD2. The V and J ends lost 0 bases and 8 bases, in that order; junction bases with no gene match: 15. Germline CDR1 LGHNA, CDR2 YSLEER. CDR3 length: 18 amino acids. The CDR3 region is CASSQDVAGGFFRYEQFF. CDR3 DNA: TGCGCCAGCAGCCAAGATGTGGCGGGGGGTTTCTTCCGCTATGAGCAGTTCTTC.

The V gene is TRBV12-5, the J gene TRBJ2-7; D unclear. This CDR3 comprises 14 residues. The V gene's germline CDR1 is LGHNT and CDR2 FRNRAP. V shed 7 bases and J shed 3 bases, with 16 bases lying between them. CDR3 in DNA: TGTGCTAGTGACTCGAGGCTAGATAACTACGAGCAGTACTTC. Translated: CASDSRLDNYEQYF.

This chain links TRBV5-4 with TRBJ2-7; the D gene is possibly TRBD2 (6 bases). The CDR3 has 15 amino acids. Germline V gene lookup returns CDR1 SGHNT and CDR2 YYREEE (reference sequence). Trimming removed 4 bases from V and 0 bases from J, with 14 bases in between. CDR3 sequence (DNA): TGTGCCAGCAGCCATCGGGCGACTAGCTCCTACGAGCAGTACTTC. This sequence encodes CASSHRATSSYEQYF.

The sample holds one count of this clone. V and J are TRBV4-3 and TRBJ2-2, with 10 positions matching TRBD2. Trimming took 5 bases from V and 6 from J; bases not matched to a gene: 3. The CDR3 sequence is 14 residues long. Germline values: CDR1 LGHNA, CDR2 YSLEER. CDR3 sequence: CASSSLAGAGELFF. The CDR3, as DNA: TGCGCCAGCAGCTCCCTAGCGGGGGCCGGGGAGCTGTTTTTT.

The rearrangement uses TRBV19 and TRBJ2-7; TRBD1 matches at 9 bases. The CDR3 is made up of 16 amino acids. V lost 5 bases to trimming and J lost 1 base; unmatched junction nucleotides: 9. Germline V lookup: CDR1 LNHDA, CDR2 SQIVND (reference sequence). Here the CDR3 reads CASSPTGTGFSYEQYF. CDR3 bases: TGTGCCAGTAGTCCTACCGGGACAGGGTTTTCCTACGAGCAGTACTTC.

The V gene is TRBV15, the J gene TRBJ1-1; D is possibly TRBD1 (6 bases). Germline V lookup: CDR1 LNHNV, CDR2 YYDKDF (reference sequence). With 0 bases removed from V and 7 bases from J, the gap between germline ends came to 9 bases. CDR3 size: 13 residues. The CDR3 bases are TGTGCCACCAGCAGAGAAACAGGGATTGAAGCTTTCTTT. This translates into CATSRETGIEAFF. Drawing the rest from reference TRBV15 and TRBJ1-1, the complete variable domain is DAMVIQNPRYQVTQFGKPVTLSCSQTLNHNVMYWYQQKSSQAPKLLFHYYDKDFNNEADTPDNFQSRRPNTSFCFLDIRSPGLGDTAMYLCATSRETGIEAFFGQGTRLTVV.